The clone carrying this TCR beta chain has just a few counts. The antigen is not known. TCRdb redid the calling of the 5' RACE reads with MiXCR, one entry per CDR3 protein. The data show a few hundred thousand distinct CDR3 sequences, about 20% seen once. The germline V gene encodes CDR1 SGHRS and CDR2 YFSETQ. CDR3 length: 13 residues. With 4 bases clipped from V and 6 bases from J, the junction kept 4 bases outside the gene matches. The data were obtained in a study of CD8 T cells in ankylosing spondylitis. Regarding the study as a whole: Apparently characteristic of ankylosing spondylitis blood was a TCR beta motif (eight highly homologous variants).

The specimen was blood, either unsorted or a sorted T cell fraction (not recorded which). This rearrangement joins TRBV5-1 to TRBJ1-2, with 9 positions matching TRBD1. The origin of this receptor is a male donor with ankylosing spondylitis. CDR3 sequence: CASSRDRADGYTF. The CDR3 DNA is TGCGCCAGCAGCCGGGACAGGGCTGATGGCTACACCTTC.